Listed below are T cell receptor beta chains from one sample, sequenced in a study of T cell responses to AZD1222 COVID-19 vaccine. The repertoire was sequenced with immunoSEQ multiplex PCR; TCRdb's copy has only in-frame clones and lacks some. The data show more than 150,000 clones, roughly 92% seen once. Specimen: peripheral blood, collected on day 0 of AZD1222 vaccination. The source is an adult in good health. Each CDR3 is given with its conserved first and last residue. Each record gives: clone size, J gene, V gene, D gene, CDR3 protein, CDR3 DNA. A D gene is named only where the DNA matches it firmly. Some rows have no size entry. The others give once, few or many, or a class for an expanded clone.

NA	TRBJ1-1	TRBV5-6	NA	CASSPYGRGAAAFF	TGTGCCAGCAGCCCCTACGGGAGGGGGGCGGCCGCTTTCTTT
NA	TRBJ1-5	TRBV5-5	NA	CASSLDGGSNQPQHF	TGTGCCAGCAGCTTGGACGGGGGCAGCAATCAGCCCCAGCATTTT
NA	TRBJ1-2	TRBV19	NA	CASSLTVTRLGGYTF	TGTGCCAGTAGTTTGACAGTGACCCGACTGGGAGGCTACACCTTC
NA	TRBJ2-1	TRBV4-3	TRBD2	CASSQETAGGLGEQFF	TGCGCCAGCAGCCAAGAAACAGCGGGGGGCCTCGGGGAGCAGTTCTTC
NA	TRBJ2-7	TRBV19	TRBD1	CASSTFGTGSEQYF	TGTGCCAGTAGTACGTTCGGGACAGGGAGCGAGCAGTACTTC
NA	TRBJ1-1	TRBV6-5	TRBD1	CASSSDRVLMNTEAFF	TGTGCCAGCAGTTCGGACAGGGTACTCATGAACACTGAAGCTTTCTTT
NA	TRBJ2-2	TRBV18	NA	CASSPLGAPRGWTGELFF	TGTGCCAGCTCACCATTAGGAGCGCCAAGGGGATGGACCGGGGAGCTGTTTTTT
NA	TRBJ2-7	TRBV3-1/TRBV3-2	TRBD1	CASSPHRGTNLQGSYEQYF	TGTGCCAGCAGCCCGCACAGGGGAACTAACCTTCAAGGCTCCTACGAGCAGTACTTC
NA	TRBJ1-2	TRBV12-3/TRBV12-4	NA	CASSIRDSYTF	TGTGCCAGCAGTATAAGAGACAGCTACACCTTC
NA	TRBJ2-3	TRBV9	TRBD1	CASSDRTGATDTQYF	TGTGCCAGCAGCGATCGGACAGGGGCTACAGATACGCAGTATTTT
few	TRBJ1-4	TRBV30	NA	CAWSVLRVGKSEKLFF	TGTGCCTGGAGTGTTTTAAGGGTAGGGAAAAGTGAAAAACTGTTTTTT
NA	TRBJ2-4	TRBV7-3	NA	CASSSNPGSNIQYF	TGTGCCAGCAGCAGCAATCCGGGATCTAACATTCAGTACTTC
NA	TRBJ1-1	TRBV27	NA	CASSLYSGNTEAFF	TGTGCCAGCAGTTTATATTCCGGGAACACTGAAGCTTTCTTT
NA	TRBJ1-1	TRBV12-5	NA	CASGSGQVSSEAFF	TGTGCTAGTGGTTCGGGACAAGTTTCATCTGAAGCTTTCTTT
NA	TRBJ1-4	TRBV18	NA	CASSLDWGEKLFF	TGTGCCAGCTCACTCGACTGGGGTGAAAAACTGTTTTTT
NA	TRBJ1-2	TRBV7-8	NA	CASSLAWDYGYTF	TGTGCCAGCAGCTTAGCGTGGGACTATGGCTACACCTTC
NA	TRBJ2-5	TRBV25-1	NA	CASSPFEGDVETQYF	TGTGCCAGCAGTCCTTTCGAGGGGGACGTAGAGACCCAGTACTTC
NA	TRBJ1-5	TRBV7-9	TRBD1	CASSLAGQGQQPQHF	TGTGCCAGCAGCTTAGCCGGACAGGGGCAACAGCCCCAGCATTTT
NA	TRBJ1-1	TRBV19	NA	CASSRISTEAFF	TGTGCCAGTAGTAGAATCAGCACTGAAGCTTTCTTT
NA	TRBJ1-5	TRBV19	NA	CASSTDNYNQPQHF	TGTGCCAGTAGTACCGACAATTACAATCAGCCCCAGCATTTT
NA	TRBJ2-3	TRBV11-3	TRBD2	CASSLDLGLAGADEDTQYF	TGTGCCAGCAGCTTAGATCTGGGACTAGCGGGAGCTGACGAAGATACGCAGTATTTT
NA	TRBJ1-1	TRBV19	NA	CASSIYESEAFF	TGTGCCAGTAGTATCTACGAATCTGAAGCTTTCTTT
NA	TRBJ1-2	TRBV6-2/TRBV6-3	NA	CASSPLGDINYGYTF	TGTGCCAGCAGTCCCCTTGGCGACATAAACTATGGCTACACCTTC
NA	TRBJ2-1	TRBV7-9	TRBD2	CASSPSGRALGGEQFF	TGTGCCAGCAGCCCTAGCGGGAGGGCCTTGGGCGGTGAGCAGTTCTTC
NA	TRBJ2-3	TRBV5-1	TRBD2	CASSLRSSGTTTDTQYF	TGCGCCAGCAGCTTGAGGTCTAGCGGCACAACCACAGATACGCAGTATTTT
NA	TRBJ1-2	TRBV12-3/TRBV12-4	NA	CASSLAGYGYTF	TGTGCCAGCAGTTTGGCAGGGTACGGCTACACCTTC
NA	TRBJ1-2	TRBV27	TRBD1	CASSLGDRNYGYTF	TGTGCCAGCAGTTTGGGGGACAGGAATTATGGCTACACCTTC